This T cell receptor beta chain is drawn from a study of breast tumors, draining lymph nodes, adjacent tissues. Study conclusions and caveats: That most tumor T cells come from lymph nodes remained unproven. The data were judged consistent with most tumor T cells coming from lymph node and expanding in tumor. Tumor and nontumor repertoires were significantly more similar in luminal-like than in basal-like breast cancer. Tumor TCR diversity was below lymph nodes but above nontumor tissue.

This clonotype was found many times. Its cognate antigen is unknown. The lymph nodes were axillary draining lymph nodes from breast cancer patients. The V gene's germline CDR1 is ENHRY and CDR2 SYGVKD. The CDR3 loop spans 13 amino acids. The V and J ends lost 5 bases and 5 bases respectively, with 12 bases between them. MiXCR, applied by TCRdb to the multiplex PCR reads, yields one record per CDR3 protein. Of over 200,000 distinct CDR3 sequences in the sample, less than 40% were seen once. The source is a female donor with breast cancer. Some clones in this sample may be carry-over from other donors' samples. The rearrangement links TRBV10-3 to TRBJ2-5; weak D call: TRBD2 (5 bases). Material for sequencing was axillary lymph node tissue. The CDR3 nucleotides are TGTGCCATCAGTAAGGACTTCGCGGAGACCCAGTACTTC. Amino acid sequence: CAISKDFAETQYF.